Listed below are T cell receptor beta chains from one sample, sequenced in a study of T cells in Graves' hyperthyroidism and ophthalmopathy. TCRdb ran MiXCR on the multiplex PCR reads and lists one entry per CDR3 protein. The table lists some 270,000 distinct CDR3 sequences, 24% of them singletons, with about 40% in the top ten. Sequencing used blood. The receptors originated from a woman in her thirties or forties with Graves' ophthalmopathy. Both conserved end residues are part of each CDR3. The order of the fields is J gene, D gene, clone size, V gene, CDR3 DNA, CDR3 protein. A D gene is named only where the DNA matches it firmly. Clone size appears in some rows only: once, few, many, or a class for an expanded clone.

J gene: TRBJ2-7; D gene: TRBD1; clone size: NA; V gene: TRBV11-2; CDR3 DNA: TGTGCCAGCAGCTTTCAGGGGGCGGACTACGAGCAGTACTTC; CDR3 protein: CASSFQGADYEQYF
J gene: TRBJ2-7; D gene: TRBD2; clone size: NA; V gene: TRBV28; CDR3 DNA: TGTGCCAGCAGTTTAGCGGGGACTAGCGACCACGAGCAGTACTTC; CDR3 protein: CASSLAGTSDHEQYF
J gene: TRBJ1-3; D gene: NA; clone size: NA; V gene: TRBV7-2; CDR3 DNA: TGTGCCAGCAGCGCTACGCCGATCTCTGGAAACACCATATATTTT; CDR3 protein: CASSATPISGNTIYF
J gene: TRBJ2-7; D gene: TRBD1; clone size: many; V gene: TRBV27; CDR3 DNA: TGTGCCAGCAGTTTAACAGACAGGGGTTACGAGCAGTACTTC; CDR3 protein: CASSLTDRGYEQYF
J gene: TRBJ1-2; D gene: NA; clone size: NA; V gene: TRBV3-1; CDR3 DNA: TGTGCCAGCAGCCAAGGAGGAGCAGGGAGGAATGGCTACACCTTC; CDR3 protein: CASSQGGAGRNGYTF
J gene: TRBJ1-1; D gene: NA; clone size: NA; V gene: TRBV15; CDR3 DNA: TGTGCCACCAGCAGGCAGGGGCGCAATGAAGCTTTCTTT; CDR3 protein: CATSRQGRNEAFF
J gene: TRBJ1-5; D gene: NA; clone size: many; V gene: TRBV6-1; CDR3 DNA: TGTGCCAGCAGTGACATGACGCTTCAGCCCCAGCATTTT; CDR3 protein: CASSDMTLQPQHF
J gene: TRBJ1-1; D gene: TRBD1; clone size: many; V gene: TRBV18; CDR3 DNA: TGTGCCAGCTCCCCGGGACAGAACCTGAACACTGAAGCTTTCTTT; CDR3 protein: CASSPGQNLNTEAFF
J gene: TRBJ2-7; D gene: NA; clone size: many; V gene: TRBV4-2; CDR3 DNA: TGTGCCAGCAGCCAAGCCGGACAGCTGAACTACGAGCAGTACTTC; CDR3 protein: CASSQAGQLNYEQYF
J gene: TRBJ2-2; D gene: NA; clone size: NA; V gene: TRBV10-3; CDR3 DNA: TGTGCCATCAGACAGTATCCGAACACCGGGGAGCTGTTTTTT; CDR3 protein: CAIRQYPNTGELFF
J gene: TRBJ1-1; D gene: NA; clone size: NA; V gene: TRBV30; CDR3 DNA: TGTGCCTGGAGTGTTGAGGAGGGGACTGAAGCTTTCTTT; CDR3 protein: CAWSVEEGTEAFF
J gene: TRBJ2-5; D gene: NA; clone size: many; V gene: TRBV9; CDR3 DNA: TGTGCCAGCAGCGTAGCTCCCGGGTACCAAGAGACCCAGTACTTC; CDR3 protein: CASSVAPGYQETQYF
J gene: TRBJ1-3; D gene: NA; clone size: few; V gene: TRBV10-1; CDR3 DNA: TGCGCCAGCACCCCGGATGGAAACACCATATATTTT; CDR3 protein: CASTPDGNTIYF
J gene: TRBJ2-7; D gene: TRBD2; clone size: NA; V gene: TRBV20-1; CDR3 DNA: TGCAGTGCTAGAGGGAAAGCGGGGTCCACATACGAGCAGTACTTC; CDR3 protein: CSARGKAGSTYEQYF
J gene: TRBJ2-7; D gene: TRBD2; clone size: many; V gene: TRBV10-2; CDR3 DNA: TGCGCCAGCACCGCACTAGCGGGAGTAGATGAGCAGTACTTC; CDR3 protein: CASTALAGVDEQYF
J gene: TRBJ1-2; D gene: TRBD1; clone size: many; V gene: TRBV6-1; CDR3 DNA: TGTGCCAGCAGTGAACAAGACAGGGTCCATGGCTACACCTTC; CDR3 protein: CASSEQDRVHGYTF
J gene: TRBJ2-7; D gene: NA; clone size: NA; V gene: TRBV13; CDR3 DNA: TGTGCCAGCAGCGGGGGGACAAGGGACTACGAGCAGTACTTC; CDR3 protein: CASSGGTRDYEQYF
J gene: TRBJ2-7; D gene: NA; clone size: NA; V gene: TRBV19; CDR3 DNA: TGTGCCAGTAGTATAGACCTCTGGGCCCTCGACCAGCAGTACTTC; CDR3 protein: CASSIDLWALDQQYF
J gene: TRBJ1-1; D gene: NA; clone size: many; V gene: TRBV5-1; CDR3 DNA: TGCGCCAGCAGCTTGATTTTCGCCTCCGGGGGGCCGAACACTGAAGCTTTCTTT; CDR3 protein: CASSLIFASGGPNTEAFF
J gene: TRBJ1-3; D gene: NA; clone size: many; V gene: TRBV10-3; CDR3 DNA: TGTGCCATGACACCCCCCTCTGGAAACACCATATATTTT; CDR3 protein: CAMTPPSGNTIYF
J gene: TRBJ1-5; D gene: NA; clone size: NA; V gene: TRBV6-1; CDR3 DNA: TGTGCCAGCAGTGGGGGGGGCCGAAATCAGCCCCAGCATTTT; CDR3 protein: CASSGGGRNQPQHF
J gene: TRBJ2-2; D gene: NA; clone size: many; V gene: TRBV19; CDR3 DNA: TGTGCCAGCAAACCTCAGGGTTTTGCCGGGGAGCTGTTTTTT; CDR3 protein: CASKPQGFAGELFF
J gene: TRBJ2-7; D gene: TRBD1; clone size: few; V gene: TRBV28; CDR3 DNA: TGTGCCAGCAGTTTACAGGGGGCGCTCCACGAGCAGTACTTC; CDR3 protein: CASSLQGALHEQYF